A selection of T cell receptor beta chains follows, all from one sample in a study of control samples from healthy donors and cancer patients. The table came from immunoSEQ multiplex PCR; TCRdb's copy has only in-frame clones and leaves some out. The top ten hold approximately 18% of the sample, which has over 100,000 clones, roughly 90% seen once. The specimen was blood. The receptors were sampled from a woman aged 45-65 years in good health. Each CDR3 is given with its conserved first and last residue. D genes are given only for firm matches. Only part of the rows carry a size: once, few, many, or a class if the clone is expanded.

d_call j_call v_call clone_size cdr3_length cdr3_aa cdr3_nt
NA TRBJ2-2 TRBV5-3 once 17 CARSQMRDSSNTGELFF TGTGCCAGAAGCCAGATGCGGGACTCTAGTAACACCGGGGAGCTGTTTTTT
NA TRBJ1-1 TRBV30 NA 12 CAWRGRVTEAFF TGTGCCTGGCGGGGAAGGGTCACTGAAGCTTTCTTT
TRBD2 TRBJ2-5 TRBV27 NA 16 CASSSLAGVIGETQYF TGTGCCAGCAGTTCCCTAGCGGGGGTTATCGGCGAGACCCAGTACTTC
NA TRBJ2-1 TRBV7-2 NA 13 CASSLGTGGKQFF TGTGCCAGCAGCTTAGGGACCGGGGGTAAGCAGTTCTTC
NA TRBJ2-3 TRBV30 NA 15 CAWSAGEPRTDTQYF TGTGCCTGGAGTGCCGGAGAGCCCCGTACCGATACGCAGTATTTT
NA TRBJ1-1 TRBV6-6 NA 15 CASSYPGSSSTEAFF TGTGCCAGCAGTTACCCCGGGTCTTCTAGCACTGAAGCTTTCTTT
NA TRBJ2-2 TRBV2 once 15 CASRAPRGFTGELFF TGTGCCAGCAGAGCCCCTCGGGGTTTCACCGGGGAGCTGTTTTTT
NA TRBJ1-3 TRBV12-5 NA 21 CASGSFAVRDQGRLSGNTIYF TGTGCTAGTGGTTCGTTCGCGGTAAGGGACCAAGGACGTCTCTCTGGAAACACCATATATTTT
NA TRBJ2-1 TRBV14 NA 18 CASSHRDAGTLIRGEQFF TGTGCCAGCAGCCACCGAGACGCCGGGACTCTCATACGCGGTGAGCAGTTCTTC
NA TRBJ1-5 TRBV4-1 once 17 CASSQVATTNGNQPQHF TGCGCCAGCAGCCAAGTTGCCACCACAAACGGCAATCAGCCCCAGCATTTT
NA TRBJ2-3 TRBV24-1 NA 18 CATSDLQGLGTSTDTQYF TGTGCCACCAGTGATTTGCAGGGGTTGGGGACCTCCACAGATACGCAGTATTTT
NA TRBJ1-1 TRBV7-8 NA 16 CASSLVPPPEATEAFF TGTGCCAGCAGCTTAGTCCCTCCCCCGGAGGCCACTGAAGCTTTCTTT
NA TRBJ2-2 TRBV7-6 NA 12 CASSLRAGELFF TGTGCCAGCAGCCTCAGGGCCGGGGAGCTGTTTTTT
TRBD1 TRBJ1-2 TRBV7-2 NA 14 CASSWRGTGNGYTF TGTGCCAGCAGCTGGAGAGGGACAGGGAATGGCTACACCTTC
TRBD2 TRBJ2-3 TRBV7-2 NA 16 CASRKLAGGGTDTQYF TGTGCCAGCAGGAAACTAGCGGGAGGAGGCACAGATACGCAGTATTTT
NA TRBJ2-5 TRBV2 once 14 CASSVGRAEETQYF TGTGCCAGCAGTGTTGGCAGGGCGGAAGAGACCCAGTACTTC
TRBD2 TRBJ2-4 TRBV9 NA 14 CASSGKLAENIQYF TGTGCCAGCAGCGGAAAACTAGCGGAAAACATTCAGTACTTC
NA TRBJ1-2 TRBV6-2/TRBV6-3 few 14 CASSYLGSSYGYTF TGTGCCAGCAGTTACTTGGGCAGCTCGTATGGCTACACCTTC
NA TRBJ1-1 TRBV16 many 16 CASSQDPKGIRAEAFF TGTGCCAGCAGCCAAGACCCAAAAGGGATACGCGCTGAAGCTTTCTTT
NA TRBJ1-1 TRBV12-3/TRBV12-4 NA 13 CASSLGGNTEAFF TGTGCCAGCAGTTTAGGGGGGAACACTGAAGCTTTCTTT
NA TRBJ2-2 TRBV19 few 14 CASRERVATGELFF TGTGCCAGTCGCGAGCGGGTCGCCACCGGGGAGCTGTTTTTT
NA TRBJ2-1 TRBV7-9 NA 15 CASSLANVARHEQFF TGTGCCAGCAGCTTAGCGAACGTCGCTCGACATGAGCAGTTCTTC
TRBD2 TRBJ2-1 TRBV12-5 once 17 CASGLVPFTSGRNEQFF TGTGCTAGTGGTTTGGTACCCTTTACTAGCGGGAGAAATGAGCAGTTCTTC
NA TRBJ1-2 TRBV7-2 NA 14 CASSLDTANYGYTF TGTGCCAGCAGCTTGGACACTGCTAACTATGGCTACACCTTC
NA TRBJ1-6 TRBV4-1 NA 16 CASSLGLGVGSSPLHF TGCGCCAGCAGCCTCGGCCTGGGGGTTGGGAGTTCACCCCTCCACTTT
TRBD2 TRBJ2-3 TRBV5-1 NA 16 CASSVASGWGTDTQYF TGCGCCAGCAGCGTAGCTAGCGGTTGGGGCACAGATACGCAGTATTTT
NA TRBJ2-3 TRBV11-3 NA 11 CASSLTDTQYF TGTGCCAGCAGCCTCACAGATACGCAGTATTTT
NA TRBJ1-2 TRBV30 once 13 CAWATGGRVGYTF TGTGCCTGGGCCACGGGGGGACGGGTCGGCTACACCTTC
NA TRBJ2-2 TRBV6-1 once 12 CASSEAGREPFF TGTGCCAGCAGTGAAGCGGGGCGAGAACCGTTTTTT
TRBD2 TRBJ2-2 TRBV2 NA 15 CASSYSGSKTGELFF TGTGCCAGCAGTTATAGCGGGAGTAAGACCGGGGAGCTGTTTTTT
TRBD1 TRBJ2-1 TRBV7-9 NA 16 CASSPGTGGSYNEQFF TGTGCCAGCAGCCCTGGGACAGGGGGTTCCTACAATGAGCAGTTCTTC
TRBD1 TRBJ1-6 TRBV6-5 few 13 CASNDRGNSPLHF TGTGCCAGCAACGACAGGGGTAATTCACCCCTCCACTTT
TRBD2 TRBJ2-1 TRBV9 NA 15 CASSVVAGGLNEQFF TGTGCCAGCAGCGTAGTGGCGGGGGGGCTAAATGAGCAGTTCTTC
NA TRBJ2-5 TRBV7-3 NA 15 CASSLTSGDQETQYF TGTGCCAGCAGCTTAACGTCAGGGGATCAAGAGACCCAGTACTTC
TRBD1 TRBJ2-7 TRBV3-1/TRBV3-2 NA 16 CASSLEMGQGAYEQYF TGTGCCAGCAGCCTTGAAATGGGACAGGGAGCCTACGAGCAGTACTTC
TRBD1 TRBJ1-2 TRBV9 NA 16 CASSPRSVGRGLGYTF TGTGCCAGCAGCCCCCGTAGTGTAGGCAGGGGGCTCGGCTACACCTTC
NA TRBJ2-7 TRBV27 NA 13 CASSYRDSYEQYF TGTGCCAGCAGTTACAGGGACTCCTACGAGCAGTACTTC
NA TRBJ2-7 TRBV6-5 NA 14 CASSYGWGGGEQYF TGTGCCAGCAGTTATGGATGGGGAGGAGGCGAGCAGTACTTC
NA TRBJ2-3 TRBV19 NA 15 CASSIDGPSTDTQYF TGTGCCAGTAGTATAGACGGCCCTAGCACAGATACGCAGTATTTT
NA TRBJ1-5 TRBV6-5 NA 14 CASSPGLFNQPQHF TGTGCCAGCAGTCCTGGATTGTTTAATCAGCCCCAGCATTTT
NA TRBJ1-2 TRBV5-5 NA 11 CASSLGAGYTF TGTGCCAGCAGCCTGGGAGCAGGCTACACCTTC
NA TRBJ2-1 TRBV9 NA 11 CASSVLNEQFF TGTGCCAGCAGCGTTCTCAATGAGCAGTTCTTC
NA TRBJ2-1 TRBV11-3 NA 13 CASSLEDHNEQFF TGTGCCAGCAGCTTAGAGGACCACAATGAGCAGTTCTTC
NA TRBJ2-3 TRBV25-1 NA 12 CASSEWTDTQYF TGTGCCAGCAGTGAATGGACAGATACGCAGTATTTT
NA TRBJ2-1 TRBV19 NA 13 CASGDRSYNEQFF TGTGCTAGTGGTGATCGTTCCTACAATGAGCAGTTCTTC
NA TRBJ1-4 TRBV3-1/TRBV3-2 few 15 CASSQLLGASGQLFF TGTGCCAGCAGCCAACTACTGGGGGCATCAGGTCAGCTGTTTTTT
NA TRBJ2-1 TRBV7-8 NA 14 CASSLERSNNEQFF TGTGCCAGCAGCTTAGAGCGGTCCAACAATGAGCAGTTCTTC
TRBD2 TRBJ2-1 TRBV7-2 NA 15 CASSRISGNGNEQFF TGTGCCAGCAGCCGGATTAGCGGGAATGGTAATGAGCAGTTCTTC
NA TRBJ1-1 TRBV7-2 NA 16 CASSLVAANMNTEAFF TGTGCCAGCAGCTTAGTAGCCGCTAATATGAACACTGAAGCTTTCTTT
NA TRBJ1-1 TRBV12-3/TRBV12-4 NA 13 CASSLYSQGEAFF TGTGCCAGCAGTTTATATTCCCAGGGGGAAGCTTTCTTT
TRBD1 TRBJ2-2 TRBV5-1 NA 15 CASSQGALGTGELFF TGCGCCAGCAGCCAGGGGGCCTTGGGCACCGGGGAGCTGTTTTTT
NA TRBJ1-1 TRBV18 NA 16 CASSPYLTGRNTEAFF TGTGCCAGCTCACCTTACCTTACAGGGAGGAACACTGAAGCTTTCTTT
NA TRBJ2-1 TRBV7-9 NA 11 CASSDLREQFF TGTGCCAGCAGCGACCTCAGGGAGCAGTTCTTC
NA TRBJ2-6 TRBV6-6 NA 15 CASSLTETGANVLTF TGTGCCAGCAGTTTGACAGAGACTGGGGCCAACGTCCTGACTTTC
TRBD2 TRBJ2-1 TRBV6-1 NA 17 CASSEARLREGLNEQFF TGTGCCAGCAGTGAAGCGCGTTTGCGGGAGGGCCTCAATGAGCAGTTCTTC
NA TRBJ2-6 TRBV2 NA 14 CARARVSGANVLTF TGTGCCAGGGCCCGAGTCTCTGGGGCCAACGTCCTGACTTTC
TRBD1 TRBJ2-3 TRBV5-6 NA 15 CASSLQGANTDTQYF TGTGCCAGCAGCCTACAGGGGGCTAACACAGATACGCAGTATTTT
NA TRBJ1-6 TRBV9 NA 16 CASSVGNSGYNSPLHF TGTGCCAGCAGCGTAGGGAACAGCGGCTATAATTCACCCCTCCACTTT
NA TRBJ2-3 TRBV7-3 NA 16 CASSLTGATSTDTQYF TGTGCCAGCAGCTTAACAGGGGCCACTAGCACAGATACGCAGTATTTT
NA TRBJ1-1 TRBV7-9 NA 12 CASSWTMEGAFF TGTGCCAGCAGCTGGACTATGGAGGGAGCTTTCTTT